The rows below give T cell receptor beta chains drawn from one sample of a study of HIV-infected children after antiretroviral therapy interruption. MiXCR, run by TCRdb on the 3' RACE reads, gives a single entry per CDR3 protein. The sample has some 51,000 distinct CDR3 sequences; around 4.1% are singletons. The sample here was CD45RA+ CD4+ T cells from PBMCs, pooled from several time points, taken from a donor given antiretroviral therapy, either interrupted or continuous. These receptors were obtained from a pool of human donors with HIV. The CDR3 runs from the conserved cysteine through the conserved F or W. D genes are given only for firm matches. The size field is filled for only some rows; it gives once, few, many or a size class.

J gene: TRBJ2-2; V gene: TRBV4-2; clone size: many; D gene: NA; CDR3 protein: CASSQELPGDIRDTGELFF; CDR3 DNA: TGTGCCAGCAGCCAAGAACTTCCCGGGGACATCAGGGACACCGGGGAGCTGTTTTTT
J gene: TRBJ2-5; V gene: TRBV7-2; clone size: few; D gene: NA; CDR3 protein: CASSLAQRPETQYF; CDR3 DNA: TGTGCCAGCAGCTTAGCCCAGCGACCAGAGACCCAGTACTTC
J gene: TRBJ2-7; V gene: TRBV5-4; clone size: many; D gene: NA; CDR3 protein: CASRSGQGSYEQYF; CDR3 DNA: TGTGCCAGCAGATCTGGGCAAGGATCCTACGAGCAGTACTTC
J gene: TRBJ2-3; V gene: TRBV7-2; clone size: many; D gene: NA; CDR3 protein: CASSLVWGPPEDTQYF; CDR3 DNA: TGTGCCAGCAGCTTAGTTTGGGGTCCCCCCGAAGATACGCAGTATTTT
J gene: TRBJ1-1; V gene: TRBV18; clone size: many; D gene: TRBD1; CDR3 protein: CASSTTGFNTEAFF; CDR3 DNA: TGTGCCAGCTCGACGACAGGGTTCAACACTGAAGCTTTCTTT
J gene: TRBJ1-4; V gene: TRBV5-1; clone size: NA; D gene: NA; CDR3 protein: CASSPGLATNEKLFF; CDR3 DNA: TGCGCCAGCAGCCCGGGACTTGCAACTAATGAAAAACTGTTTTTT
J gene: TRBJ2-1; V gene: TRBV12-3/TRBV12-4; clone size: medium-sized; D gene: NA; CDR3 protein: CASALRNEQFF; CDR3 DNA: TGTGCCAGCGCCTTGCGTAATGAGCAGTTCTTC
J gene: TRBJ2-3; V gene: TRBV4-1; clone size: many; D gene: NA; CDR3 protein: CASSQDGPGPGDTQYF; CDR3 DNA: TGCGCCAGCAGCCAAGATGGGCCCGGGCCCGGAGATACGCAGTATTTT
J gene: TRBJ2-1; V gene: TRBV12-3/TRBV12-4; clone size: few; D gene: NA; CDR3 protein: CASSLGRGSYNEQFF; CDR3 DNA: TGTGCCAGCAGTTTGGGCAGGGGCTCCTACAATGAGCAGTTCTTC
J gene: TRBJ1-2; V gene: TRBV28; clone size: many; D gene: TRBD1; CDR3 protein: CASSGDRGHGYTF; CDR3 DNA: TGTGCCAGCAGTGGGGACAGGGGGCATGGCTACACCTTC
J gene: TRBJ2-7; V gene: TRBV6-5; clone size: many; D gene: NA; CDR3 protein: CASSYLPVGQYF; CDR3 DNA: TGTGCCAGCAGTTATCTCCCTGTCGGGCAGTACTTC
J gene: TRBJ2-7; V gene: TRBV28; clone size: NA; D gene: TRBD2; CDR3 protein: CASSLLVSGFTYERYF; CDR3 DNA: TGTGCCAGCAGTTTATTAGTTAGCGGGTTTACCTACGAGCGGTACTTC
J gene: TRBJ1-1; V gene: TRBV28; clone size: many; D gene: TRBD1; CDR3 protein: CASSPRTGTKNTEAFF; CDR3 DNA: TGTGCCAGCAGTCCCCGGACAGGGACCAAAAACACTGAAGCTTTCTTT
J gene: TRBJ1-1; V gene: TRBV12-3/TRBV12-4; clone size: many; D gene: NA; CDR3 protein: CASSYLEGQAFF; CDR3 DNA: TGTGCCAGCAGCTATTTGGAGGGTCAAGCTTTCTTT
J gene: TRBJ1-2; V gene: TRBV6-1; clone size: many; D gene: TRBD1; CDR3 protein: CASREPDRGGGYTF; CDR3 DNA: TGTGCCAGCAGGGAACCGGACAGGGGCGGCGGCTACACCTTC
J gene: TRBJ2-7; V gene: TRBV12-3/TRBV12-4; clone size: many; D gene: TRBD1; CDR3 protein: CASRRQGGGEQYF; CDR3 DNA: TGTGCCAGCAGACGACAGGGTGGCGGCGAGCAGTACTTC
J gene: TRBJ1-5; V gene: TRBV6-1; clone size: many; D gene: TRBD1; CDR3 protein: CASEQGALGNQPQHF; CDR3 DNA: TGTGCCAGCGAACAGGGGGCGCTAGGGAATCAGCCCCAGCATTTT
J gene: TRBJ1-5; V gene: TRBV5-1; clone size: many; D gene: TRBD1; CDR3 protein: CASSPTGDNQPQHF; CDR3 DNA: TGCGCCAGCAGCCCGACAGGGGACAATCAGCCCCAGCATTTT
J gene: TRBJ2-6; V gene: TRBV7-3; clone size: many; D gene: NA; CDR3 protein: CASSSQPPGSGANVLTF; CDR3 DNA: TGTGCCAGCAGCTCCCAACCCCCAGGGTCTGGGGCCAACGTCCTGACTTTC
J gene: TRBJ2-7; V gene: TRBV11-3; clone size: many; D gene: NA; CDR3 protein: CASSHGLMDKQYF; CDR3 DNA: TGTGCCAGCAGTCACGGTCTCATGGACAAGCAGTACTTC
J gene: TRBJ1-5; V gene: TRBV28; clone size: many; D gene: NA; CDR3 protein: CASSFHQPQHF; CDR3 DNA: TGTGCCAGCAGTTTTCACCAGCCCCAGCATTTT
J gene: TRBJ2-5; V gene: TRBV6-2/TRBV6-3; clone size: NA; D gene: NA; CDR3 protein: CASSLLRAGRETQYF; CDR3 DNA: TGTGCCAGCAGCTTACTCAGGGCAGGGAGGGAGACCCAGTACTTC
J gene: TRBJ2-1; V gene: TRBV10-1; clone size: many; D gene: NA; CDR3 protein: CASSEFRSSYNEQFF; CDR3 DNA: TGCGCCAGCAGTGAGTTCCGGAGCTCCTACAATGAGCAGTTCTTC
J gene: TRBJ2-7; V gene: TRBV5-1; clone size: few; D gene: NA; CDR3 protein: CASGLPSEEQYF; CDR3 DNA: TGCGCCAGCGGACTTCCGAGTGAGGAGCAGTACTTC
J gene: TRBJ2-3; V gene: TRBV2; clone size: many; D gene: TRBD2; CDR3 protein: CASSPPGLATDTQYF; CDR3 DNA: TGTGCCAGCAGTCCCCCGGGACTAGCCACAGATACGCAGTATTTT
J gene: TRBJ1-1; V gene: TRBV3-1; clone size: many; D gene: NA; CDR3 protein: CASSQVGVNTEAFF; CDR3 DNA: TGTGCCAGCAGCCAAGTTGGCGTGAACACTGAAGCTTTCTTT
J gene: TRBJ2-2; V gene: TRBV5-1; clone size: many; D gene: NA; CDR3 protein: CASSLDYTGTGELFF; CDR3 DNA: TGCGCCAGCAGCCTGGACTATACAGGGACCGGGGAGCTGTTTTTT
J gene: TRBJ2-1; V gene: TRBV28; clone size: many; D gene: TRBD1; CDR3 protein: CASSPLTGKNGEQFF; CDR3 DNA: TGTGCCAGCAGTCCCTTGACAGGGAAAAACGGTGAGCAGTTCTTC
J gene: TRBJ1-5; V gene: TRBV28; clone size: many; D gene: TRBD1; CDR3 protein: CASLTSRQGISNQPQHF; CDR3 DNA: TGTGCCAGCCTTACTTCTAGACAGGGGATTAGCAATCAGCCCCAGCATTTT
J gene: TRBJ2-5; V gene: TRBV5-5; clone size: few; D gene: TRBD2; CDR3 protein: CASSFQPSGGAVVRETQYF; CDR3 DNA: TGTGCCAGCAGCTTTCAGCCTAGCGGGGGGGCCGTAGTTAGAGAGACCCAGTACTTC
J gene: TRBJ2-3; V gene: TRBV20-1; clone size: many; D gene: TRBD2; CDR3 protein: CSASLAGVPDTQYF; CDR3 DNA: TGCAGTGCTAGCTTAGCGGGGGTTCCAGATACGCAGTATTTT
J gene: TRBJ1-5; V gene: TRBV23-1; clone size: many; D gene: TRBD1; CDR3 protein: CASSLTMGTESNQPQHF; CDR3 DNA: TGCGCCAGCAGTCTTACGATGGGGACAGAGAGCAATCAGCCCCAGCATTTT
J gene: TRBJ2-7; V gene: TRBV30; clone size: many; D gene: NA; CDR3 protein: CAWSRTENQYF; CDR3 DNA: TGTGCCTGGAGCAGGACGGAAAATCAGTACTTC
J gene: TRBJ1-1; V gene: TRBV5-6; clone size: many; D gene: NA; CDR3 protein: CASSLEPGGEAFF; CDR3 DNA: TGTGCCAGCAGCTTGGAACCGGGTGGGGAAGCTTTCTTT
J gene: TRBJ2-3; V gene: TRBV6-6; clone size: many; D gene: NA; CDR3 protein: CASSYPPDASGLDTQYF; CDR3 DNA: TGTGCCAGCAGTTACCCCCCGGATGCATCCGGGTTAGATACGCAGTATTTT
J gene: TRBJ2-2; V gene: TRBV4-1; clone size: many; D gene: NA; CDR3 protein: CASSQINAANTGELFF; CDR3 DNA: TGCGCCAGCAGCCAAATCAATGCAGCAAACACCGGGGAGCTGTTTTTT
J gene: TRBJ1-1; V gene: TRBV6-1; clone size: NA; D gene: NA; CDR3 protein: CASKERLLNTEAFF; CDR3 DNA: TGTGCCAGCAAGGAGAGACTATTGAACACTGAAGCTTTCTTT